The 23 T cell receptor beta chains below all came from one sample that was sequenced in a study of CD8 T cells in ankylosing spondylitis. One entry per CDR3 protein, called by TCRdb with MiXCR from the 5' RACE reads. The sample has under 200,000 distinct CDR3 sequences, 10% to 15% seen once. The sample was blood, either unsorted or a sorted T cell fraction (not recorded which). Receptor source: a female donor with ankylosing spondylitis or in good health (not recorded which).

In this sample, this clonotype turned up a few times. The CDR3 bases are TGTGCCAGCAGCTTAACCGGGACAGGCCCCCAAAATGAAAAACTGTTTTTT. Protein: CASSLTGTGPQNEKLFF. The chain has TRBV7-2 and TRBJ1-4, with TRBD1 matching over 8 bases. The V and J ends lost 2 bases and 5 bases, in that order; junction bases with no gene match: 10. Germline V gene sequence: CDR1 SGHTA, CDR2 FQGNSA. The CDR3 is 17 residues long.

This clonotype was seen repeatedly, ten times or more. The chain recombines TRBV6-4 with TRBJ2-2, with unresolved D. Germline CDR1 MRHNA, CDR2 SNTAGT. This CDR3 has 14 amino acids. V was clipped by 2 bases and J by 3 bases, with 7 bases between them. CDR3 sequence: CASSDGLDTGELFF. CDR3 bases: TGTGCCAGCAGTGACGGCCTCGACACCGGGGAGCTGTTTTTT.

Only a few counts were recorded for this clonotype. The CDR3 coding sequence is TGTGCCAGCAGCGGGGGACAGACCTACGAGCAGTACTTC. As protein: CASSGGQTYEQYF. The chain combines TRBV7-2 with TRBJ2-7, with 7 bases matching TRBD1. V lost 5 bases and J lost 2; bases outside the gene matches: 3. CDR3 length equals 13 residues. Germline-derived CDR1 and CDR2 are SGHTA and FQGNSA.

The rearrangement joins TRBV7-2 to TRBJ1-5; the D is unclear. This CDR3 spans 14 amino acids. Germline assignment: CDR1 SGHTA and CDR2 FQGNSA. Trimming cost V 5 bases and J 2 bases, with 10 bases left between them. The CDR3 sequence: CASSERTGNQPQHF. In DNA, the CDR3 is TGTGCCAGCAGCGAAAGGACGGGCAATCAGCCCCAGCATTTT.

This clonotype was recorded at least ten times. V and J are TRBV20-1 and TRBJ2-3, with 11 nucleotides matching TRBD2. V trimming: 6 bases; J trimming: 2 bases; junction bases outside the gene matches: 7. This CDR3 is built from 15 residues. The germline gives CDR1 DFQATT, CDR2 SNEGSKA (reference sequence). The chain's CDR3 is CSATGTSGNTDTQYF. The CDR3 nucleotides read TGCAGTGCGACCGGGACTAGCGGAAACACAGATACGCAGTATTTT.

This clonotype was seen repeatedly, ten times or more. The chain combines TRBV9 with TRBJ2-1; 7 bases agree with TRBD2. The germline gives CDR1 SGDLS, CDR2 YYNGEE. The CDR3 covers 18 residues. With V trimmed by 4 bases and J by 4 bases, 17 bases remained unmatched. This chain's CDR3 is CASSKSHSYRGGYNEQFF. CDR3 coding DNA: TGTGCCAGCAGCAAGAGCCATAGTTATAGGGGAGGGTACAATGAGCAGTTCTTC.

Details on this clonotype: A clone one base away is much larger, so this may be a read error. The chain combines TRBV7-2 with TRBJ2-1, with TRBD2 matching over 10 bases. This CDR3 spans 17 amino acids. Germline V lookup: CDR1 SGHTA, CDR2 FQGNSA. The CDR3 sequence is CASGLSGSSGSRHEQFF. For the CDR3, the DNA is TGTGCCAGCGGCTTAAGCGGGTCTAGCGGGAGTCGGCATGAGCAGTTCTTC.

This clonotype was counted ten times or more. V is TRBV29-1 and J is TRBJ1-1; maybe TRBD1 (6 bases). V was pared by 3 bases and J by 1 base, with 9 bases between. Germline loops: CDR1 SQVTM, CDR2 ANQGSEA. The CDR3 consists of 13 residues. In nucleotides, the CDR3 is TGCAGCGTTGAGCGGACAGAGAACACTGAAGCTTTCTTT. Translation gives CSVERTENTEAFF.

This clonotype was counted ten times or more. The chain uses TRBV12-3 or TRBV12-4 and TRBJ1-5, with D perhaps TRBD1 (6 bases). The CDR3 has 15 amino acids. Trimming removed 6 bases at V and 7 bases at J, with 19 bases between. The CDR3 sequence: CASRPNLQGGQPQHF. The CDR3 nucleotides are TGTGCCAGCAGACCAAATCTACAGGGAGGACAGCCCCAGCATTTT.

This clonotype was picked up many times. The chain recombines TRBV20-1 with TRBJ2-1, with D tentatively TRBD2 (6 bases). The CDR3 runs 17 residues. The V end was cut by 0 bases, the J end by 0 bases, with 15 bases between. Germline CDR1 reads DFQATT; CDR2 reads SNEGSKA (reference sequence). The CDR3 spells CSARDVFGLPSYNEQFF. The CDR3 DNA is TGCAGTGCTAGAGACGTATTTGGACTACCCTCCTACAATGAGCAGTTCTTC.

In its sample, this clonotype was seen many times. The J gene is TRBJ2-2, the V gene TRBV20-1; unclear D gene. The V gene lost 0 bases and the J gene lost 3 bases, with 11 bases spanning the gap. CDR1 is DFQATT, CDR2 SNEGSKA, per germline (reference sequence). CDR3 length: 15 amino acids. CDR3 region: CSARDMSLDTGELFF. CDR3 DNA sequence: TGCAGTGCTAGAGATATGAGTTTGGACACCGGGGAGCTGTTTTTT.

This clonotype appeared many times. The chain employs TRBV6-5 and TRBJ1-2, with D perhaps TRBD1 (6 bases). CDR3 size: 13 residues. Germline CDR1 MNHEY, CDR2 SVGAGI. The V and J ends lost 4 bases and 7 bases respectively, with 13 bases between them. In DNA, the CDR3 is TGTGCCAGCAGTTTCCTTCAGGACAGTGGCTACACCTTC. Translation gives CASSFLQDSGYTF.

In this sample, this clonotype turned up many times. The V and J genes are TRBV5-6 and TRBJ2-7, with TRBD2 matching 10 bases. There are 14 residues in the CDR3. Germline lookup yields CDR1 SGHDT and CDR2 YYEEEE. With V trimmed by 7 bases and J by 4 bases, 8 bases remained unmatched. As DNA, the CDR3 is TGTGCCAGCGGTAGCGGGAGGCCTACATACGAGCAGTACTTC. Translating gives CASGSGRPTYEQYF. Drawing the rest from reference TRBV5-6 and TRBJ2-7, the complete variable domain is DAGVTQSPTHLIKTRGQQVTLRCSPKSGHDTVSWYQQALGQGPQFIFQYYEEEERQRGNFPDRFSGHQFPNYSSELNVNALLLGDSALYLCASGSGRPTYEQYFGPGTRLTVT.

This clonotype was observed many times. The rearrangement links TRBV7-9 to TRBJ1-2, with 8 bases that match TRBD1. Germline V gene sequence: CDR1 SEHNR, CDR2 FQNEAQ (reference sequence). Trimming took 8 bases from V and 8 from J; bases not matched to a gene: 16. The CDR3 extends over 15 amino acids. In DNA, the CDR3 is TGTGCCAGCCCCCCGGACAGGGCCCCTGGGGGCGGCTACACCTTC. Encoded protein: CASPPDRAPGGGYTF.

This clonotype came up many times. The chain combines TRBV13 with TRBJ1-4, with TRBD1 matching 10 bases. With V trimmed by 5 bases and J by 4 bases, 1 base remained unmatched. CDR3 size: 14 residues. The germline CDR1 and CDR2 sequences are PRHDT and FYEKMQ (reference sequence). CDR3 amino acids: CASSRDRGNEKLFF. The CDR3 DNA sequence: TGTGCCAGCAGCCGGGACAGGGGTAATGAAAAACTGTTTTTT.

This clonotype was seen more than once but under ten times. The V and J genes are TRBV4-3 and TRBJ2-1; D may be TRBD2 (5 bases). The CDR3 has 15 amino acids. V was pared by 0 bases and J by 9 bases, with 15 bases between. The V gene's germline CDR1 is LGHNA and CDR2 YSLEER. CDR3 coding DNA: TGCGCCAGCAGCCAAGAGGAACTAGGAATCAGTGAGCAGTTCTTC. It codes for CASSQEELGISEQFF.

The sample holds many counts of this clonotype. The chain employs TRBV28 and TRBJ2-1, with a weak D call TRBD2 (5 bases). Germline values: CDR1 MDHEN, CDR2 SYDVKM. The CDR3 is made up of 16 amino acids. The V end lost 3 bases, the J end lost 2 bases, and 14 bases lay between the germline ends. CDR3 sequence: CASSFLAKSTYNEQFF. CDR3 coding DNA: TGTGCCAGCAGTTTCTTAGCGAAATCTACCTACAATGAGCAGTTCTTC. Together with reference TRBV28 and TRBJ2-1, the CDR3 gives the full variable domain: DVKVTQSSRYLVKRTGEKVFLECVQDMDHENMFWYRQDPGLGLRLIYFSYDVKMKEKGDIPEGYSVSREKKERFSLILESASTNQTSMYLCASSFLAKSTYNEQFFGPGTRLTVL.

This clonotype has a count of ten or more. The V gene is TRBV6-5, the J gene TRBJ1-5, with no clear D. Germline V gives CDR1 MNHEY, CDR2 SVGAGI. The germline V and J ends were trimmed by 0 bases and 5 bases, with 8 bases remaining between them. This CDR3 has 14 residues. CDR3 coding DNA: TGTGCCAGCAGTTACTCGGCGGGTGATCAGCCCCAGCATTTT. Translating it yields CASSYSAGDQPQHF.

The sample holds many counts of this clonotype. V is TRBV20-1 and J is TRBJ2-7; no reliable D call. The CDR3 extends over 13 amino acids. Between the trimmed V and J ends, which lost 1 base and 2 bases, there was a span of 9 bases. The germline CDR1 and CDR2 sequences are DFQATT and SNEGSKA (reference sequence). CDR3 sequence reads: CSARGVSTYEQYF. The CDR3 DNA follows: TGCAGTGCTAGAGGTGTGTCAACCTACGAGCAGTACTTC.

This clonotype was recorded at least ten times. The rearrangement joins TRBV5-5 to TRBJ1-2; D gene unclear. This CDR3 spans 15 amino acids. Per the germline V gene, CDR1 is SGHKS and CDR2 is YYEKEE (reference sequence). The V end lost 4 bases, the J end lost 3 bases, and 16 bases lay between the germline ends. As DNA, the CDR3 is TGTGCCAGCAGCACGCACCTGACGGCCGACTATGGCTACACCTTC. As protein: CASSTHLTADYGYTF. The full variable domain, in which reference TRBV5-5 and TRBJ1-2 provide the parts outside the CDR3, is DAGVTQSPTHLIKTRGQQVTLRCSPISGHKSVSWYQQVLGQGPQFIFQYYEKEERGRGNFPDRFSARQFPNYSSELNVNALLLGDSALYLCASSTHLTADYGYTFGSGTRLTVV.

V and J are TRBV5-1 and TRBJ2-6, with a possible D match to TRBD2 (6 bases). CDR3 length: 17 amino acids. Trimming took off 3 bases at V and 0 bases at J, with 13 bases between the two ends. Germline CDR1 and CDR2: SGHRS and YFSETQ. The CDR3 bases are TGCGCCAGCAGCTCCGGGGGAACAAGCTCTGGGGCCAACGTCCTGACTTTC. Translation: CASSSGGTSSGANVLTF.

This clonotype was counted between two and nine times. The chain joins TRBV3-1 to TRBJ2-4; 10 bases agree with TRBD1. V lost 1 base and J lost 10; bases outside the gene matches: 7. Germline CDR1 and CDR2: LGHDT and YNNKEL (reference sequence). The CDR3 runs to 15 residues. CDR3 nucleotides: TGTGCCAGCAGCCAAGTTGGTGGACAGGGGGAGATTCAGTACTTC. This sequence encodes CASSQVGGQGEIQYF. The variable domain in full, completed from reference TRBV3-1 and TRBJ2-4, reads DTAVSQTPKYLVTQMGNDKSIKCEQNLGHDTMYWYKQDSKKFLKIMFSYNNKELIINETVPNRFSPKSPDKAHLNLHINSLELGDSAVYFCASSQVGGQGEIQYFGAGTRLSVL.

This clonotype was observed a few times. The rearrangement joins TRBV7-2 to TRBJ2-7, with D possibly matching TRBD1 (5 bases). The CDR3 runs to 14 residues. Germline assignment: CDR1 SGHTA and CDR2 FQGNSA. V lost 5 bases and J lost 0, with 11 bases in between. CDR3 sequence (DNA): TGTGCCAGCAGCCCGCGACAGTTCTCCTACGAGCAGTACTTC. Translating gives CASSPRQFSYEQYF.